This is a list of T cell receptor beta chains from one sample in a study of breast tumors, draining lymph nodes, adjacent tissues. Each CDR3 protein gets one entry after TCRdb re-called the multiplex PCR reads with MiXCR. The sample carries 150,000 to 200,000 distinct CDR3 sequences, approximately 31% recorded once. Sequenced: axillary lymph node tissue. The receptors here all came from a female donor with breast cancer. Some clones in this sample may be carry-over from other donors' samples. The CDR3 runs from the conserved cysteine through the conserved F or W. Each record gives: clone size, V gene, J gene, D gene, CDR3 protein, CDR3 DNA. The D gene is left open where the match is weak. Rows may omit the clone size; those that give it use once, few, many or a size class.

many	TRBV20-1	TRBJ2-6	.	CSARAPGAGGANVLTF	TGCAGTGCTAGGGCTCCGGGGGCAGGTGGGGCCAACGTCCTGACTTTC
once	TRBV20-1	TRBJ1-5	TRBD1	CSAIPRGGTADQPQHF	TGCAGTGCCATTCCCAGGGGGGGGACAGCTGATCAGCCCCAGCATTTT
many	TRBV2	TRBJ2-3	.	CASSELGNTDTQYF	TGTGCCAGCAGTGAATTAGGGAACACAGATACGCAGTATTTT
.	TRBV28	TRBJ2-3	.	CASSSLRRDPDTQYF	TGTGCCAGCAGCAGTTTACGGCGGGACCCAGATACGCAGTATTTT
many	TRBV12-3/TRBV12-4	TRBJ1-5	.	CASSSRVSNQPQHF	TGTGCCAGCAGTTCCAGGGTAAGCAATCAGCCCCAGCATTTT
many	TRBV9	TRBJ2-1	TRBD2	CASSPQAGGRYNEQFF	TGTGCCAGCAGCCCCCAGGCGGGAGGAAGGTACAATGAGCAGTTCTTC
few	TRBV6-2/TRBV6-3	TRBJ2-3	.	CASSYVAGATDTQYF	TGTGCCAGCAGTTACGTGGCTGGGGCGACAGATACGCAGTATTTT
many	TRBV6-1	TRBJ1-5	.	CASSGTSRGTQHF	TGTGCCAGCAGTGGGACATCTAGAGGGACCCAGCATTTT
many	TRBV19	TRBJ2-3	.	CASSIGGDTQYF	TGTGCCAGTAGTATAGGGGGAGATACGCAGTATTTT
.	TRBV19	TRBJ2-1	TRBD2	CASSIGSGVHYNEQFF	TGTGCCAGTAGTATTGGTAGCGGGGTACACTACAATGAGCAGTTCTTC
many	TRBV9	TRBJ2-1	.	CASSPIVLPHNEQFF	TGTGCCAGCTCGCCGATAGTCCTGCCCCACAATGAGCAGTTCTTC
.	TRBV20-1	TRBJ2-1	TRBD2	CSARVLAGVSNEQFF	TGCAGTGCTAGAGTCCTAGCGGGAGTATCCAATGAGCAGTTCTTC
.	TRBV15	TRBJ2-6	.	CATSIGPYGANVLTF	TGTGCCACCAGCATAGGCCCCTATGGGGCCAACGTCCTGACTTTC
many	TRBV7-7	TRBJ2-7	.	CASSLGVGKDYEQYF	TGTGCTAGCAGCTTAGGAGTGGGGAAGGACTACGAGCAGTACTTC
.	TRBV20-1	TRBJ2-3	TRBD2	CSARGTSGRTDTQYF	TGCAGTGCTAGGGGGACTAGCGGGAGAACAGATACGCAGTATTTT
many	TRBV6-6	TRBJ1-2	TRBD1	CASSHLGQGIYGYTF	TGTGCCAGCAGTCACCTCGGACAGGGAATCTATGGCTACACCTTC
many	TRBV4-3	TRBJ2-7	TRBD1	CASSQDPGTARKGSYEQYF	TGCGCCAGCAGCCAAGATCCCGGGACAGCTAGAAAGGGGAGCTACGAGCAGTACTTC
few	TRBV6-6	TRBJ1-5	TRBD1	CASTPTDRDLNQPQHF	TGTGCCAGCACTCCAACCGACAGGGACCTCAATCAGCCCCAGCATTTT
many	TRBV10-3	TRBJ1-2	.	CATQHTGNYGYTF	TGTGCCACTCAACACACAGGAAACTATGGCTACACCTTC
many	TRBV5-1	TRBJ1-2	.	CASSLEVARGYTF	TGCGCCAGCAGCTTGGAAGTAGCTAGAGGCTACACCTTC
many	TRBV6-1	TRBJ2-3	TRBD2	CASGGTKIDTQYF	TGTGCCAGCGGAGGGACTAAAATAGATACGCAGTATTTT
many	TRBV4-1	TRBJ2-7	TRBD1	CASSQGSGQAPREQYF	TGCGCCAGCAGCCAAGGCTCGGGACAGGCCCCCCGCGAGCAGTACTTC
once	TRBV2	TRBJ2-7	.	CASRGMGYEQYF	TGTGCCAGCAGAGGGATGGGCTACGAGCAGTACTTC
many	TRBV2	TRBJ2-7	.	CASSGGGSEQYF	TGTGCCAGCAGTGGCGGTGGTTCCGAGCAGTACTTC
many	TRBV7-8	TRBJ1-5	.	CASSADDSNQPQHF	TGTGCCAGCAGCGCTGATGATAGCAATCAGCCCCAGCATTTT
.	TRBV5-6	TRBJ2-2	TRBD1	CASSLGQGKNRGAVF	TGTGCCAGCAGCCTCGGACAGGGGAAGAACCGGGGAGCTGTTTTT
.	TRBV7-3	TRBJ2-1	.	CASSAQSGTKINEQFF	TGTGCCAGCAGCGCCCAATCAGGGACAAAGATCAATGAGCAGTTCTTC
many	TRBV28	TRBJ1-5	.	CASRRGVMQPQHF	TGTGCCAGCAGGCGGGGGGTAATGCAGCCCCAGCATTTT
.	TRBV19	TRBJ1-5	.	CASKVGSGAYEHF	.
many	TRBV5-1	TRBJ2-5	TRBD1	CASSNGTVPNETQYF	TGCGCCAGCAGCAACGGGACAGTCCCCAACGAGACCCAGTACTTC
.	TRBV6-6	TRBJ1-5	.	CASRAPGQPQHF	TGTGCCAGCAGAGCCCCGGGACAGCCCCAGCATTTT
.	TRBV7-8	TRBJ1-6	.	CASSLGQVKAYNSPLHF	TGTGCCAGCAGCTTAGGTCAGGTCAAGGCTTATAATTCACCCCTCCACTTT
.	TRBV12-3/TRBV12-4	TRBJ2-3	.	CASSCRPGTDTQYF	TGTGCCAGCAGTTGCCGCCCCGGGACAGATACGCAGTATTTT
many	TRBV3-1	TRBJ2-3	.	CASSQPVGTQYF	TGTGCCAGCAGCCAACCGGTCGGTACGCAGTATTTT
many	TRBV7-7	TRBJ1-2	.	CASTPLGQSGGYTF	TGTGCTAGCACACCCTTGGGGCAATCCGGGGGCTACACCTTC
many	TRBV5-5	TRBJ2-5	.	CASSLEGGEETQYF	TGTGCCAGCAGCTTGGAAGGGGGAGAAGAGACCCAGTACTTC
many	TRBV20-1	TRBJ2-7	.	CSAPRGPYEQYF	TGCAGTGCGCCTCGCGGGCCCTACGAGCAGTACTTC
few	TRBV6-5	TRBJ1-3	.	CASSYRAEEGNTIYF	TGTGCCAGCAGTTACCGGGCAGAGGAGGGAAACACCATATATTTT
.	TRBV14	TRBJ1-2	.	CARDSSGANYGYTF	TGTGCTAGAGATTCGAGTGGCGCTAACTATGGCTACACCTTC
once	TRBV29-1	TRBJ2-3	.	CSSGVAGGPDTQYF	TGCAGCTCCGGGGTGGCAGGGGGGCCAGATACGCAGTATTTT